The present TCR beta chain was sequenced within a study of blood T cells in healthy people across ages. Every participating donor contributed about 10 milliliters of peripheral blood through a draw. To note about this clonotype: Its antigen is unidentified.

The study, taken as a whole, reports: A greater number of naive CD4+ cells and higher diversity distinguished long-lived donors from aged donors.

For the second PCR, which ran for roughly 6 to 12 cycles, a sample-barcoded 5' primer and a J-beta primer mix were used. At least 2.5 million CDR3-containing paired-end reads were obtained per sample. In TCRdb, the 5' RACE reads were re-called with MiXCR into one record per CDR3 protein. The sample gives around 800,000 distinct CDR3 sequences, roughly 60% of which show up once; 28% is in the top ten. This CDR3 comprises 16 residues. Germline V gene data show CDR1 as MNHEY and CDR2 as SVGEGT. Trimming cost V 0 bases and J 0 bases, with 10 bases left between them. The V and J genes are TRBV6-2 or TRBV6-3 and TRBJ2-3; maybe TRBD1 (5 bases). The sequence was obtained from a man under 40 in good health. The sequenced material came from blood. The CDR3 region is CASSYSTRESTDTQYF. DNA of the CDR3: TGTGCCAGCAGTTACTCAACCAGGGAAAGCACAGATACGCAGTATTTT.